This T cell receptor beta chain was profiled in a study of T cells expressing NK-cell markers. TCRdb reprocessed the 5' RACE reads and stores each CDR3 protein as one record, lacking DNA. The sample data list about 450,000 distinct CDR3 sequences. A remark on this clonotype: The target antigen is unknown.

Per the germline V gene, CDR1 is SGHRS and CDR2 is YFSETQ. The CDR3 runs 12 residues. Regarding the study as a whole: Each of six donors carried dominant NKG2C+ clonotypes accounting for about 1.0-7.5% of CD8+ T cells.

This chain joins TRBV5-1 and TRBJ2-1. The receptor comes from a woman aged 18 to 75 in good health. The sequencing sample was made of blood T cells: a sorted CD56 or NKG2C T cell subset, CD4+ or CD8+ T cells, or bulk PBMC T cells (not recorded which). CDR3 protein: CASSFQGDEQFF.